A selection of T cell receptor beta chains follows, all from one sample in a study of identical twins. In TCRdb, the 5' RACE reads were re-called with MiXCR into one record per CDR3 protein. Here the sample spans hundreds of thousands of distinct CDR3 sequences, approximately 13% being singletons. This same sample was also part of a study on yellow fever vaccine responses in identical twins.

Sequenced sample: CD8+ T cells sorted from blood. The receptor set was obtained from a woman aged 18-29 years in good health. The CDR3 runs from the conserved cysteine through the conserved F or W. A D gene is named only where the DNA matches it firmly. Size values are once, few and many counts, or a class for expanded clones, and some rows have none.

j_call: TRBJ2-7
d_call: -
v_call: TRBV18
clone_size: -
cdr3_aa: CASSLEGLGAYEQYF
cdr3_nt: TGTGCCAGCTCACTAGAGGGCCTGGGGGCCTACGAGCAGTACTTC

j_call: TRBJ1-4
d_call: -
v_call: TRBV4-1
clone_size: few
cdr3_aa: CASSQGWTATNEKLFF
cdr3_nt: TGCGCCAGCAGCCAAGGCTGGACAGCAACTAATGAAAAACTGTTTTTT

j_call: TRBJ2-4
d_call: -
v_call: TRBV20-1
clone_size: few
cdr3_aa: CSAAIQGSDVNIQYF
cdr3_nt: TGCAGTGCGGCTATACAGGGATCCGACGTTAACATTCAGTACTTC

j_call: TRBJ2-1
d_call: -
v_call: TRBV5-1
clone_size: -
cdr3_aa: CASSMSSTGWPGHEQFF
cdr3_nt: TGCGCCAGCAGCATGAGCTCCACAGGTTGGCCTGGCCATGAGCAGTTCTTC

j_call: TRBJ2-1
d_call: TRBD2
v_call: TRBV3-1
clone_size: many
cdr3_aa: CASSQDHKTSGAIYNEQFF
cdr3_nt: TGTGCCAGCAGCCAAGATCACAAAACTAGCGGAGCTATTTACAATGAGCAGTTCTTC

j_call: TRBJ2-1
d_call: TRBD2
v_call: TRBV5-1
clone_size: -
cdr3_aa: CASSSGTSVNEQFF
cdr3_nt: TGCGCCAGCAGCTCCGGGACTAGCGTAAATGAGCAGTTCTTC

j_call: TRBJ1-6
d_call: -
v_call: TRBV12-3/TRBV12-4
clone_size: few
cdr3_aa: CASKTFEGSPLHF
cdr3_nt: TGTGCCAGCAAAACCTTTGAGGGATCACCCCTCCACTTT

j_call: TRBJ2-7
d_call: -
v_call: TRBV18
clone_size: few
cdr3_aa: CASSPSGTGLPEQYF
cdr3_nt: TGTGCCAGCTCACCGTCCGGGACTGGACTACCGGAGCAGTACTTC

j_call: TRBJ1-3
d_call: -
v_call: TRBV2
clone_size: -
cdr3_aa: CASNGKRTSGNTIYF
cdr3_nt: TGTGCCAGCAACGGAAAGAGAACCTCTGGAAACACCATATATTTT

j_call: TRBJ2-1
d_call: TRBD2
v_call: TRBV2
clone_size: -
cdr3_aa: CASSEVLAGGGDEQFF
cdr3_nt: TGTGCCAGCAGTGAAGTACTAGCGGGAGGAGGCGATGAGCAGTTCTTC

j_call: TRBJ2-5
d_call: TRBD2
v_call: TRBV4-1
clone_size: -
cdr3_aa: CDSSPRNSGRAQETQYF
cdr3_nt: TGCGACAGCAGCCCCAGAAACAGCGGGAGGGCTCAAGAGACCCAGTACTTC

j_call: TRBJ2-7
d_call: TRBD2
v_call: TRBV4-1
clone_size: -
cdr3_aa: CASSQVGIAGGVEQYEQYF
cdr3_nt: TGCGCCAGCAGCCAAGTAGGAATAGCGGGAGGTGTTGAGCAGTACGAGCAGTACTTC

j_call: TRBJ2-1
d_call: -
v_call: TRBV19
clone_size: -
cdr3_aa: CASSIVLALYNEQFF
cdr3_nt: TGTGCCAGTAGTATTGTACTAGCTCTCTACAATGAGCAGTTCTTC

j_call: TRBJ1-1
d_call: TRBD1
v_call: TRBV12-3/TRBV12-4
clone_size: few
cdr3_aa: CASSEYPGQGGEAFF
cdr3_nt: TGTGCCAGCAGTGAATATCCGGGACAGGGAGGTGAAGCTTTCTTT

j_call: TRBJ2-1
d_call: TRBD2
v_call: TRBV4-1
clone_size: few
cdr3_aa: CASSQETPRLAGGYNEQFF
cdr3_nt: TGCGCCAGCAGCCAAGAGACCCCTAGACTAGCGGGAGGGTACAATGAGCAGTTCTTC

j_call: TRBJ2-7
d_call: -
v_call: TRBV4-1
clone_size: -
cdr3_aa: CASSQDTHSPGEQYF
cdr3_nt: TGCGCCAGCAGCCAAGATACGCACTCTCCAGGCGAGCAGTACTTC

j_call: TRBJ2-1
d_call: -
v_call: TRBV6-2/TRBV6-3
clone_size: many
cdr3_aa: CASKSGEQFF
cdr3_nt: TGTGCCAGCAAATCCGGTGAGCAGTTCTTC

j_call: TRBJ2-1
d_call: -
v_call: TRBV19
clone_size: few
cdr3_aa: CASSIAGYNEQFF
cdr3_nt: TGTGCCAGTAGTATCGCGGGGTACAATGAGCAGTTCTTC

j_call: TRBJ2-1
d_call: -
v_call: TRBV5-5
clone_size: few
cdr3_aa: CASRPWDLNEQFF
cdr3_nt: TGTGCCAGCAGGCCCTGGGACTTAAATGAGCAGTTCTTC

j_call: TRBJ2-4
d_call: -
v_call: TRBV6-2/TRBV6-3
clone_size: few
cdr3_aa: CASSFELELYF
cdr3_nt: TGTGCCAGCAGTTTCGAACTGGAGCTGTACTTC

j_call: TRBJ2-5
d_call: TRBD2
v_call: TRBV7-7
clone_size: -
cdr3_aa: CASSRGAGETSLLQETQYF
cdr3_nt: TGTGCCAGCAGCCGAGGGGCGGGGGAGACGTCCCTTCTACAAGAGACCCAGTACTTC

j_call: TRBJ1-1
d_call: -
v_call: TRBV5-1
clone_size: few
cdr3_aa: CASSPEGFPPEAFF
cdr3_nt: TGCGCCAGCAGCCCCGAAGGGTTTCCCCCTGAAGCTTTCTTT

j_call: TRBJ2-5
d_call: TRBD1
v_call: TRBV4-1
clone_size: few
cdr3_aa: CVSSLSGQGRETQYF
cdr3_nt: TGCGTCAGCAGCCTCTCGGGACAGGGGAGAGAGACCCAGTACTTC

j_call: TRBJ2-3
d_call: TRBD2
v_call: TRBV20-1
clone_size: many
cdr3_aa: CSARDGSGRGTDTQYF
cdr3_nt: TGCAGTGCTAGAGATGGTAGCGGGAGGGGCACAGATACGCAGTATTTT

j_call: TRBJ2-1
d_call: -
v_call: TRBV7-9
clone_size: few
cdr3_aa: CASSLAPGLARYVGQFF
cdr3_nt: TGTGCCAGCAGCTTAGCGCCCGGACTCGCTAGATACGTGGGGCAGTTCTTC

j_call: TRBJ1-5
d_call: -
v_call: TRBV2
clone_size: few
cdr3_aa: CASSETPDSFNQPQHF
cdr3_nt: TGCGCCAGCAGTGAGACACCAGACTCTTTTAATCAGCCCCAGCATTTT

j_call: TRBJ2-1
d_call: TRBD2
v_call: TRBV13
clone_size: -
cdr3_aa: CASSPRPPYGLALNNEQFF
cdr3_nt: TGTGCCAGCAGCCCCAGACCGCCCTATGGACTAGCGCTCAACAATGAGCAGTTCTTC

j_call: TRBJ1-6
d_call: TRBD1
v_call: TRBV15
clone_size: -
cdr3_aa: CATSRDGGDRDSPLHF
cdr3_nt: TGTGCCACCAGCAGAGATGGAGGGGACAGGGATTCACCCCTCCACTTT